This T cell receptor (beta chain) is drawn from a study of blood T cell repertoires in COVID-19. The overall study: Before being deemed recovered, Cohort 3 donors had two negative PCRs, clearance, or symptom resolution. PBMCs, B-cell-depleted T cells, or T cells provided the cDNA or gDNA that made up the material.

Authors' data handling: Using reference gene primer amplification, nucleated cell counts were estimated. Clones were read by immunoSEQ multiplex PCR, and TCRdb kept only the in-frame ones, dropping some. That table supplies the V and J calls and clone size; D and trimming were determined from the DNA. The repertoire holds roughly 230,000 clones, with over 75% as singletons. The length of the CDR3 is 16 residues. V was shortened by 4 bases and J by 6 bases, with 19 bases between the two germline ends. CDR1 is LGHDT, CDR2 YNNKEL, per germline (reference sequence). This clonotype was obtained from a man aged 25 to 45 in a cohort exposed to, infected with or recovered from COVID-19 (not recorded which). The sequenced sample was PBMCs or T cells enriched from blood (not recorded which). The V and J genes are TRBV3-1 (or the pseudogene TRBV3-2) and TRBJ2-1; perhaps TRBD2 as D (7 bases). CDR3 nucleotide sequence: TGTGCCAGCAGCCTCGTTGGGCGGGGGCCTCTCAATGAGCAGTTCTTC. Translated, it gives CASSLVGRGPLNEQFF.